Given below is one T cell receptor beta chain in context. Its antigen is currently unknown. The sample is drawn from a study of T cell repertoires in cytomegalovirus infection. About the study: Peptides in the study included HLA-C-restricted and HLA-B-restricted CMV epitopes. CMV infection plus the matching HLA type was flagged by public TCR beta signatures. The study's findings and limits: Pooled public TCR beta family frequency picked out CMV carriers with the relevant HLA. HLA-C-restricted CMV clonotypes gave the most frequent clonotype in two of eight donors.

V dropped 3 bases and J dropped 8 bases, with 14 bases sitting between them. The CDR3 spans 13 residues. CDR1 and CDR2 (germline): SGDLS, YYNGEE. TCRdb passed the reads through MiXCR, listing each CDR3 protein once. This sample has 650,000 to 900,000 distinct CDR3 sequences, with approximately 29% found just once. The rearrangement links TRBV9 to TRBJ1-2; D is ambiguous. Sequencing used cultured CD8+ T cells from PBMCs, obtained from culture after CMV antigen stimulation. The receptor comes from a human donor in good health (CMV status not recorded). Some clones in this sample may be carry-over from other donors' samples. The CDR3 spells CASSAREFGGYTF. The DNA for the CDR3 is TGTGCCAGCAGCGCGAGGGAGTTTGGAGGCTACACCTTC.